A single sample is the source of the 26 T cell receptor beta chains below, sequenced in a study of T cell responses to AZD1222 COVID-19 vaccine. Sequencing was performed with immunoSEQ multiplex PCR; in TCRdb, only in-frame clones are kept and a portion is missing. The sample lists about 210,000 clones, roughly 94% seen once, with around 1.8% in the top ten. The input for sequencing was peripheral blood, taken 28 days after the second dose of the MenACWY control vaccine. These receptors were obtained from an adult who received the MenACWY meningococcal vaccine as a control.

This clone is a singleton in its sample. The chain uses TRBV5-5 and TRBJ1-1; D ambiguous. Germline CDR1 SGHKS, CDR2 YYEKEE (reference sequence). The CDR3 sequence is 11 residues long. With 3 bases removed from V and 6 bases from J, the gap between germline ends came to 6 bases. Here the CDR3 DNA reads TGTGCCAGCAGCTACGCTTCTGAAGCTTTCTTT. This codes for CASSYASEAFF.

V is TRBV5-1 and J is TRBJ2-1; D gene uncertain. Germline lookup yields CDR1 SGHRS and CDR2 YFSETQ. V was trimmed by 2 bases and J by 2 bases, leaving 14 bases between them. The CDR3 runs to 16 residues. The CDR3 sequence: CASSFNLDSTYNEQFF. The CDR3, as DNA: TGCGCCAGCAGCTTCAACTTAGACTCGACCTACAATGAGCAGTTCTTC.

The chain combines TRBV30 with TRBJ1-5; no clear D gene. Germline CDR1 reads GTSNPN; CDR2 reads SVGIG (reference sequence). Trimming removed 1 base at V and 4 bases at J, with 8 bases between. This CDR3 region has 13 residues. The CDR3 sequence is CAWSGGGNQPQHF. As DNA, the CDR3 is TGTGCCTGGAGTGGGGGAGGGAATCAGCCCCAGCATTTT.

The chain's CDR3 is CASSLSVGDTQYF. For the CDR3, the DNA is TGTGCCAGCAGTTTATCGGTGGGAGATACGCAGTATTTT. V and J are TRBV27 and TRBJ2-3, with unresolved D. V was cut by 0 bases and J by 5 bases, with 6 bases left in between. Germline CDR1 MNHEY, CDR2 SMNVEV (reference sequence). The CDR3 has 13 residues.

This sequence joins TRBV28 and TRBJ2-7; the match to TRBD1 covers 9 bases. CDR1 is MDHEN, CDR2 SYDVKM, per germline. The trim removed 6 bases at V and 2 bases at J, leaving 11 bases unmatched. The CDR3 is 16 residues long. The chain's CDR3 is CASRPPGQGLTYEQYF. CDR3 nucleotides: TGTGCCAGCAGGCCACCGGGACAGGGTCTTACCTACGAGCAGTACTTC.

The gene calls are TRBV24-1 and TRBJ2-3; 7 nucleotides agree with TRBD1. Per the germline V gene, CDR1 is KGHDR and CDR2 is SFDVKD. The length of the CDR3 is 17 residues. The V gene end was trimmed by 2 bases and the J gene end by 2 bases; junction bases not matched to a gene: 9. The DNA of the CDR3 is TGTGCCACCAGTGATTCCGCAACAGGGGTGGTCACAGATACGCAGTATTTT. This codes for CATSDSATGVVTDTQYF.

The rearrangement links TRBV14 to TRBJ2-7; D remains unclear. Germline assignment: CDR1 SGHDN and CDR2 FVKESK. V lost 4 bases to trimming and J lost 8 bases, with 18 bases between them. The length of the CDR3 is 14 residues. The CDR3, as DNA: TGTGCCAGCAGCCCCTCGCAGGCAGGCCTAAAGCAGTACTTC. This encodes CASSPSQAGLKQYF. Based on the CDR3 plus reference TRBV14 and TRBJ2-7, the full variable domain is EAGVTQFPSHSVIEKGQTVTLRCDPISGHDNLYWYRRVMGKEIKFLLHFVKESKQDESGMPNNRFLAERTGGTYSTLKVQPAELEDSGVYFCASSPSQAGLKQYFGPGTRLTVT.

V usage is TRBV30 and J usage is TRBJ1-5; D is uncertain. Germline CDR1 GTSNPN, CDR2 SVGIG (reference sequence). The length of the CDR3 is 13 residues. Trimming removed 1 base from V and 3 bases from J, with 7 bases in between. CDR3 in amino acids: CAWSGHSNQPQHF. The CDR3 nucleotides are TGTGCCTGGAGTGGTCATTCCAATCAGCCCCAGCATTTT.

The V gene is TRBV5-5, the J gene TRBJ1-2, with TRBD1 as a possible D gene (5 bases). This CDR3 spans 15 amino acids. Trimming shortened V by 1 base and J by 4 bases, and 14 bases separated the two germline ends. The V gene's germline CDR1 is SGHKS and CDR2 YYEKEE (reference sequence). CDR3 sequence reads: CASSLTRGPRYGYTF. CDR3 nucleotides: TGTGCCAGCAGCTTGACGAGGGGTCCCCGCTATGGCTACACCTTC.

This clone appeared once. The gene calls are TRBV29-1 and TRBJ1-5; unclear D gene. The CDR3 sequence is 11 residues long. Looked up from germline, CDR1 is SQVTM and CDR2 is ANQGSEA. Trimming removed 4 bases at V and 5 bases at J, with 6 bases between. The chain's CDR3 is CSVVFYQPQHF. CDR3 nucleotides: TGCAGCGTTGTATTTTATCAGCCCCAGCATTTT.

CDR3 sequence: CAIRQPSQGAGELFF. CDR3 nucleotides: TGTGCCATCAGACAACCCTCACAGGGAGCCGGGGAGCTGTTTTTT. This sequence joins TRBV10-3 and TRBJ2-2, with a possible D match to TRBD1 (6 bases). CDR3 length equals 15 residues. Germline V gives CDR1 ENHRY, CDR2 SYGVKD. Trimming stripped 6 bases from V and 6 bases from J, with 17 bases between.

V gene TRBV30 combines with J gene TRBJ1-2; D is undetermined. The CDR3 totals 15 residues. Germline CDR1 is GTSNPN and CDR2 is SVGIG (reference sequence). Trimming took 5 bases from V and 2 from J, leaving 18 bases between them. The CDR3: CAWYYPWERNYGYTF. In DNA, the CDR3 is TGTGCCTGGTATTACCCTTGGGAACGGAACTATGGCTACACCTTC.

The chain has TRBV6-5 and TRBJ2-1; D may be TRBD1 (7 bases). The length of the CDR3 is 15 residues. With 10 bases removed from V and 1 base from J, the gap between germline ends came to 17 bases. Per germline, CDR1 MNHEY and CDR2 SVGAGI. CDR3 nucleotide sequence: TGTGCCACCTCAGGGGGGCAGGGATCCTACAATGAGCAGTTCTTC. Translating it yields CATSGGQGSYNEQFF.

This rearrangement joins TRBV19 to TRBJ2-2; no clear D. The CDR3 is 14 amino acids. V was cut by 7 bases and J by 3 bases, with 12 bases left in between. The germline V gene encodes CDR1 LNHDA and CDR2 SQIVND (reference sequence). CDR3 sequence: CASNLGGYTGELFF. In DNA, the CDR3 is TGTGCCAGTAACCTGGGTGGGTACACCGGGGAGCTGTTTTTT.

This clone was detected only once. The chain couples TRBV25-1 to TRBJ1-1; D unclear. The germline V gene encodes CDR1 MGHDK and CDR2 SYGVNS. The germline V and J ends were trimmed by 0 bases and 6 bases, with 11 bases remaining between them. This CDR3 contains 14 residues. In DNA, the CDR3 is TGTGCCAGCAGTGAATATGTGGGTGCGGCTGAAGCTTTCTTT. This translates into CASSEYVGAAEAFF.

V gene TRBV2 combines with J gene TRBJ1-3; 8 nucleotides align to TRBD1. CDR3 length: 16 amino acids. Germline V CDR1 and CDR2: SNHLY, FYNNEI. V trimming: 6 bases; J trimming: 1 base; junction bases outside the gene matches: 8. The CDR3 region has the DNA TGTGCCAGCAGCCAACAGGGGGGTAGTTCTGGAAACACCATATATTTT. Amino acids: CASSQQGGSSGNTIYF.

For the CDR3, the DNA is TGTGCCAGCAGCGTAGCTAGCGGGCGCACAGATACGCAGTATTTT. Translated, it gives CASSVASGRTDTQYF. The chain links TRBV9 to TRBJ2-3, with 8 bases that match TRBD2. Trimming cost V 0 bases and J 1 base; bases outside gene matches: 1. The length of the CDR3 is 15 residues. Germline assignment: CDR1 SGDLS and CDR2 YYNGEE.

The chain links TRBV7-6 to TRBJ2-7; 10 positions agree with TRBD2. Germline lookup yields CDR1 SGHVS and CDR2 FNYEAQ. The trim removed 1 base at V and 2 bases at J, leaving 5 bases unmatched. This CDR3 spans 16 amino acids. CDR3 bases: TGTGCCAGCAGCTTAGAGGTAGCGGGAGGACCCTACGAGCAGTACTTC. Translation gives CASSLEVAGGPYEQYF. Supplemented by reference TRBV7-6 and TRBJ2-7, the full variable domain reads GAGVSQSPRYKVTKRGQDVALRCDPISGHVSLYWYRQALGQGPEFLTYFNYEAQQDKSGLPNDRFSAERPEGSISTLTIQRTEQRDSAMYRCASSLEVAGGPYEQYFGPGTRLTVT.

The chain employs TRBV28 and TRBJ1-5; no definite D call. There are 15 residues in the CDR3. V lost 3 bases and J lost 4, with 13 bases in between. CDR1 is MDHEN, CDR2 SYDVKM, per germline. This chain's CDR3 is CASSFIQTRNQPQHF. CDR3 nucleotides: TGTGCCAGCAGTTTTATTCAGACGAGGAATCAGCCCCAGCATTTT. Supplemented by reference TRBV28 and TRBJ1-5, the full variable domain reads DVKVTQSSRYLVKRTGEKVFLECVQDMDHENMFWYRQDPGLGLRLIYFSYDVKMKEKGDIPEGYSVSREKKERFSLILESASTNQTSMYLCASSFIQTRNQPQHFGDGTRLSIL.

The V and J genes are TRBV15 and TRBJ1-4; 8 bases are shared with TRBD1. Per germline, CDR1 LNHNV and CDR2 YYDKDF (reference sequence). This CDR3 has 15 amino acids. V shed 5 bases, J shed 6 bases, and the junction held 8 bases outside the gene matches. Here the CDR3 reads CATSGGEQGDEKLFF. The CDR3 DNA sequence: TGTGCCACCAGCGGTGGGGAACAGGGGGATGAAAAACTGTTTTTT.

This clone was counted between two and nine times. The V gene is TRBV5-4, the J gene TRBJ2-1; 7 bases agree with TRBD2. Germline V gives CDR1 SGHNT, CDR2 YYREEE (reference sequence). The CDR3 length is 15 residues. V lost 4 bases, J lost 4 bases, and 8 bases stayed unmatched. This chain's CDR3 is CASSHSSGSYNEQFF. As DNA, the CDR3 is TGTGCCAGCAGCCATTCTAGCGGAAGTTACAATGAGCAGTTCTTC. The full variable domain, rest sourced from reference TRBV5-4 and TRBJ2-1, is ETGVTQSPTHLIKTRGQQVTLRCSSQSGHNTVSWYQQALGQGPQFIFQYYREEENGRGNFPPRFSGLQFPNYSSELNVNALELDDSALYLCASSHSSGSYNEQFFGPGTRLTVL.

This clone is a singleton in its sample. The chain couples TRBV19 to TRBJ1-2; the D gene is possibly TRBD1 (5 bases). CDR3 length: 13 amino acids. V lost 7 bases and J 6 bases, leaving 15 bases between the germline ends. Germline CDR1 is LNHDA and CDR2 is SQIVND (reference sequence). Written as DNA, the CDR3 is TGTGCCAGTAAGACGCACCGGGGGAATGGCTACACCTTC. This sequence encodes CASKTHRGNGYTF.

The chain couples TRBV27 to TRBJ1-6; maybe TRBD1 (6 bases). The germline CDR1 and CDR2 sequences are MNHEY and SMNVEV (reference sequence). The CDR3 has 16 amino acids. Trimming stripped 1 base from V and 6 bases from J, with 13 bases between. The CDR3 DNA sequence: TGTGCCAGCAGTTTATGGGGGCGGTTTTTTAATTCACCCCTCCACTTT. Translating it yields CASSLWGRFFNSPLHF.

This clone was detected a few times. The CDR3 nucleotides are TGTGCCAGTAGTATAAGGGTGGTATTGGAAAAACTGTTTTTT. As protein: CASSIRVVLEKLFF. V is TRBV19 and J is TRBJ1-4; D ambiguous. This CDR3 is 14 amino acids long. Trimming removed 2 bases from V and 8 bases from J, with 12 bases in between. CDR1 and CDR2 (germline): LNHDA, SQIVND (reference sequence).

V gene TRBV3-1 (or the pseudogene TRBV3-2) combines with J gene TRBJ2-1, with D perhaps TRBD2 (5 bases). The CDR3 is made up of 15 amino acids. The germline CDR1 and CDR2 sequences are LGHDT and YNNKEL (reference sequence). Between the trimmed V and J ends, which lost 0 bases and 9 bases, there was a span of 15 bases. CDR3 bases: TGTGCCAGCAGCCAAGAGGGGTTAGCGCCGGGTGAGCAGTTCTTC. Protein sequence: CASSQEGLAPGEQFF.

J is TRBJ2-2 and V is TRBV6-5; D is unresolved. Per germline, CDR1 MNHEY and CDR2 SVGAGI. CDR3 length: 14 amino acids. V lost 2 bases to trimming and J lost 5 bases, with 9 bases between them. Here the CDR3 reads CASSYRPLTGELFF. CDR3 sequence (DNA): TGTGCCAGCAGTTACAGGCCTTTGACCGGGGAGCTGTTTTTT.